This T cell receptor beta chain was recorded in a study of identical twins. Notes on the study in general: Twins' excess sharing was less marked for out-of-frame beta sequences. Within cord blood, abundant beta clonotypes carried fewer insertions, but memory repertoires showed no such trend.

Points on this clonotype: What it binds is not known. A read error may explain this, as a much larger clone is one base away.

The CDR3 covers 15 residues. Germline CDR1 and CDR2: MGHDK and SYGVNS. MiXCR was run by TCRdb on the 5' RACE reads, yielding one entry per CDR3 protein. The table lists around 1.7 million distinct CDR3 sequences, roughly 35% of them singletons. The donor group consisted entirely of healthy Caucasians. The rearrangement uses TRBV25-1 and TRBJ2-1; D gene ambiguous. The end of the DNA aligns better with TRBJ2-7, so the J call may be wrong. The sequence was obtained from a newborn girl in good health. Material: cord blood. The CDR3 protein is CASSDSGPSYNEQYF. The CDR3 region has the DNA TGTGCCAGCAGTGACTCGGGCCCATCCTACAATGAGCAGTACTTC.